The rows below give T cell receptor beta chains drawn from one sample of a study of OX40 agonist ivuxolimab in advanced cancers. Using immunoSEQ multiplex PCR, the repertoire was profiled, and TCRdb retains in-frame clones only, with some absent. This repertoire shows about 82,000 clones, more than 75% found once; its top ten account for over 1.5%. Sequencing was performed on CD4+ or CD8+ T cells sorted from blood, taken in a trial of the OX40 agonist ivuxolimab. These receptors all stem from an adult with an advanced solid tumor such as melanoma, head and neck, liver or kidney cancer. CDR3s include the opening cysteine and the closing phenylalanine or tryptophan. Fields, in order: V gene, clone size, D gene, J gene, CDR3 protein, CDR3 DNA. The D gene is left open where the match is weak. Size values are once, few and many counts, or a class for expanded clones, and some rows have none.

TRBV6-1,-,-,TRBJ1-2,CASSDRGNYGYTF,TGTGCCAGCAGTGACAGGGGAAACTATGGCTACACCTTC
TRBV5-1,-,-,TRBJ2-3,CASSLDDKAGTSTDTQYF,TGCGCCAGCAGCTTGGACGATAAAGCGGGTACTAGCACAGATACGCAGTATTTT
TRBV29-1,-,-,TRBJ1-2,CSVGQPLSYGYTF,TGCAGCGTTGGCCAACCCCTCAGCTATGGCTACACCTTC
TRBV5-8,-,-,TRBJ2-7,CASGRPLSGRYEQYF,TGTGCCAGCGGGAGACCGCTCTCGGGGCGTTACGAGCAGTACTTC
TRBV28,-,-,TRBJ2-7,CASSLGITYEQYF,TGTGCCAGCAGTTTGGGGATTACCTACGAGCAGTACTTC
TRBV6-1,-,-,TRBJ2-3,CASSGRTRSTDTQYF,TGTGCCAGCAGTGGACGCACACGGAGCACAGATACGCAGTATTTT
TRBV11-3,-,TRBD2,TRBJ2-5,CASAGRAGETQYF,TGTGCCAGCGCCGGGAGGGCCGGAGAGACCCAGTACTTC
TRBV6-1,-,-,TRBJ2-1,CASTKPQYNEQFF,TGTGCCAGCACTAAGCCACAGTACAATGAGCAGTTCTTC
TRBV11-2,few,-,TRBJ2-3,CASSLTLLDTQYF,TGTGCCAGCAGCTTAACTCTTTTGGATACGCAGTATTTT
TRBV20-1,-,-,TRBJ2-7,CSALGSYEQYF,TGCAGTGCGCTAGGGTCTTACGAGCAGTACTTC
TRBV30,-,-,TRBJ2-6,CAWSPGGVSGANVLTF,TGTGCCTGGAGTCCCGGCGGGGTCTCTGGGGCCAACGTCCTGACTTTC
TRBV14,-,-,TRBJ1-1,CASSQDNPPSEAFF,TGTGCCAGCAGCCAAGATAATCCCCCGAGTGAAGCTTTCTTT
TRBV2,-,-,TRBJ2-1,CASSEVIGHHYNEQFF,TGTGCCAGCAGTGAGGTAATTGGACACCATTACAATGAGCAGTTCTTC
TRBV7-8,-,-,TRBJ2-6,CASSIGSGANVLTF,TGTGCCAGCAGCATCGGATCTGGGGCCAACGTCCTGACTTTC
TRBV19,-,-,TRBJ2-1,CASSMMDGRNEQFF,TGTGCCAGTAGTATGATGGACGGCCGAAATGAGCAGTTCTTC
TRBV14,-,TRBD1,TRBJ1-1,CASTLPGQGRTEAFF,TGTGCCAGCACGTTGCCGGGACAGGGAAGGACTGAAGCTTTCTTT
TRBV19,-,-,TRBJ1-1,CATLTRGTEAFF,TGTGCCACCCTAACTCGGGGGACTGAAGCTTTCTTT
TRBV6-1,-,-,TRBJ2-2,CASSRIKNTGELFF,TGTGCCAGCAGTAGAATCAAGAACACCGGGGAGCTGTTTTTT
TRBV19,-,TRBD1,TRBJ1-5,CASRAGQGSFNQPQHF,TGTGCCAGTAGGGCGGGACAGGGCTCCTTTAATCAGCCCCAGCATTTT
TRBV30,-,TRBD1,TRBJ1-5,CASIRTGAKQPQHF,TGTGCCTCTATTCGGACAGGGGCAAAGCAGCCCCAGCATTTT
TRBV5-1,-,-,TRBJ2-6,CASSFQQLSGANVLTF,TGCGCCAGCAGCTTTCAACAGCTCTCTGGGGCCAACGTCCTGACTTTC
TRBV2,-,TRBD2,TRBJ2-3,CASSPSGRTDTQYF,TGTGCCAGCAGTCCTAGCGGGAGGACAGATACGCAGTATTTT
TRBV5-4,-,TRBD1,TRBJ2-3,CASSLVPGQGQTQYF,TGTGCCAGCAGCTTGGTCCCGGGACAGGGTCAAACGCAGTATTTT
TRBV6-1,once,-,TRBJ1-3,CASRETYSGNTIYF,TGTGCCAGCAGGGAAACTTACTCTGGAAACACCATATATTTT
TRBV11-2,-,-,TRBJ2-7,CASSRDWSSEQYF,TGTGCCAGCAGCCGGGACTGGTCGTCCGAGCAGTACTTC
TRBV5-1,-,-,TRBJ2-2,CASSLGGTIAPGELFF,TGCGCCAGCAGCTTGGGCGGGACAATAGCTCCCGGGGAGCTGTTTTTT
TRBV28,-,TRBD2,TRBJ2-5,CVVGGLAGHTSGTQYF,TGTGTCGTTGGGGGACTAGCGGGACATACGTCAGGGACCCAGTACTTC
TRBV9,-,-,TRBJ1-3,CASSANSGNTIYF,TGTGCCAGCAGCGCGAACTCTGGAAACACCATATATTTT
TRBV19,-,-,TRBJ1-1,CASNPPPTGSFTEAFF,TGTGCCAGTAACCCCCCCCCTACAGGGTCTTTCACTGAAGCTTTCTTT
TRBV29-1,-,-,TRBJ2-5,CSAGEEPQTGTQYF,TGCAGCGCTGGCGAGGAGCCTCAAACGGGGACCCAGTACTTC
TRBV6-5,-,TRBD2,TRBJ2-7,CASRPVAGEWYEQYF,TGTGCCAGCAGACCCGTAGCGGGAGAATGGTACGAGCAGTACTTC
TRBV7-8,once,-,TRBJ2-5,CASSFGTVWGTQYF,TGTGCCAGCAGCTTCGGGACGGTTTGGGGGACCCAGTACTTC
TRBV5-4,few,TRBD1,TRBJ2-7,CASSLVGQGLGEQYF,TGTGCCAGCAGCTTGGTCGGACAGGGGCTAGGGGAGCAGTACTTC
TRBV11-2,-,-,TRBJ2-5,CASSRTVQETQYF,TGTGCCAGCAGCCGGACAGTCCAAGAGACCCAGTACTTC
TRBV11-1,few,-,TRBJ2-7,CASSLDRGGGEQYF,TGTGCCAGCAGCTTAGACAGGGGAGGAGGCGAGCAGTACTTC
TRBV2,-,TRBD1,TRBJ1-4,CASSNTGGPGEKLFF,TGTGCCAGCAGCAACACAGGGGGCCCAGGTGAAAAACTGTTTTTT
TRBV6-1,-,TRBD1,TRBJ1-5,CASETGGPQPQHF,TGTGCCAGCGAGACAGGGGGCCCGCAGCCCCAGCATTTT
TRBV18,-,-,TRBJ1-1,CASSPTGLGNTEAFF,TGTGCCAGCTCACCAACGGGCCTCGGGAACACTGAAGCTTTCTTT
TRBV6-1,-,TRBD2,TRBJ2-3,CASSVGTSGRRSTDTQYF,TGTGCCAGCAGTGTCGGGACTAGCGGGAGAAGGAGCACAGATACGCAGTATTTT
TRBV7-9,-,-,TRBJ2-5,CASSHGAGSQETQYF,TGTGCCAGCAGCCACGGAGCAGGGAGCCAAGAGACCCAGTACTTC
TRBV23-1,-,TRBD2,TRBJ2-6,CASSHRRGCGANVLTF,TGCGCCAGCAGCCACCGGCGGGGGTGTGGGGCCAACGTCCTGACTTTC
TRBV15,-,-,TRBJ1-5,CATSRDLQGGNQPQHF,TGTGCCACCAGCAGAGATCTGCAGGGAGGGAATCAGCCCCAGCATTTT
TRBV5-6,-,TRBD2,TRBJ2-2,CASSRLAGVTGELFF,TGTGCCAGCAGCCGACTAGCGGGAGTCACCGGGGAGCTGTTTTTT